These 27 T cell receptor beta chains originate from one sample sequenced in a study of blood T cell repertoires in COVID-19. Method: immunoSEQ multiplex PCR; TCRdb's copy keeps in-frame clones and lacks some. The sample has 430,000 or so clones, about 90% seen once. Sequenced: peripheral blood. These receptor sequences come from a man between 18 and 29 years old with COVID-19, enrolled during active disease.

V gene TRBV6-5 combines with J gene TRBJ1-5; TRBD1 aligns across 8 bases. CDR3 size: 15 residues. CDR1 is MNHEY and CDR2 is SVGAGI in the germline V gene. The junction had 11 bases not matched to a gene; V was cut back by 7 bases and J by 6 bases. CDR3 nucleotides: TGTGCCAGCATCCTACAGGGGGATTCTATTCAGCCCCAGCATTTT. Protein sequence: CASILQGDSIQPQHF.

This chain uses TRBV18 with TRBJ2-1, with 7 bases that match TRBD1. In germline, CDR1 is KGHSH, CDR2 LQKENI. The CDR3 sequence is 13 residues long. The trim removed 5 bases at V and 4 bases at J, leaving 2 bases unmatched. The CDR3 nucleotides are TGTGCCAGCTCAGACAGGGCGTACAATGAGCAGTTCTTC. It is translated as CASSDRAYNEQFF. The full variable domain, in which reference TRBV18 and TRBJ2-1 provide the parts outside the CDR3, is NAGVMQNPRHLVRRRGQEARLRCSPMKGHSHVYWYRQLPEEGLKFMVYLQKENIIDESGMPKERFSAEFPKEGPSILRIQQVVRGDSAAYFCASSDRAYNEQFFGPGTRLTVL.

The chain joins TRBV10-3 to TRBJ1-1; TRBD1 might be the D (5 bases). The germline V gene encodes CDR1 ENHRY and CDR2 SYGVKD. The CDR3 has 21 residues. Deletions cut 0 bases from V and 0 bases from J, with 26 bases between. Here the CDR3 DNA reads TGTGCCATCAGTGAGTCCGAAATAGGGCGGGGGGTGAAGAGGGTGAACACTGAAGCTTTCTTT. Amino acid sequence: CAISESEIGRGVKRVNTEAFF.

The chain has TRBV24-1 and TRBJ1-2; 7 bases map to TRBD1. Germline V CDR1 and CDR2: KGHDR, SFDVKD. Trimming took 4 bases from V and 7 from J; bases not matched to a gene: 8. The CDR3 sequence is 14 residues long. This CDR3 reads CATSEQDRVFGYTF. In DNA form, the CDR3 reads TGTGCCACCAGTGAGCAAGACAGGGTATTTGGCTACACCTTC.

The chain uses TRBV28 and TRBJ2-2; 11 bases are shared with TRBD2. V lost 6 bases to trimming and J lost 5 bases; unmatched junction nucleotides: 5. CDR1 and CDR2 from the germline V gene are MDHEN and SYDVKM. The CDR3 spans 15 residues. The CDR3 protein is CASRTSGIYTGELFF. The CDR3 DNA follows: TGTGCCAGCAGGACTAGCGGGATTTATACCGGGGAGCTGTTTTTT.

This chain joins TRBV24-1 and TRBJ2-2; D might be TRBD2 (6 bases). Trimming took off 9 bases at V and 4 bases at J, with 11 bases between the two ends. The CDR3 totals 13 residues. Germline CDR1 and CDR2: KGHDR and SFDVKD. The CDR3 loop is CATAAGFTGELFF. CDR3 in DNA: TGTGCCACCGCGGCGGGATTCACCGGGGAGCTGTTTTTT.

The rearrangement uses TRBV7-6 and TRBJ2-2; TRBD2 is a possible D gene (7 bases). CDR3 size: 18 residues. V was pared by 0 bases and J by 0 bases, with 14 bases between. CDR1 and CDR2 from the germline V gene are SGHVS and FNYEAQ. CDR3 DNA sequence: TGTGCCAGCAGCTTAGCTTTGGGCGGGGGCACGAACACCGGGGAGCTGTTTTTT. Protein: CASSLALGGGTNTGELFF.

The chain uses TRBV27 and TRBJ2-7; a weak D match, TRBD2 (7 bases). Per the germline V gene, CDR1 is MNHEY and CDR2 is SMNVEV (reference sequence). V dropped 9 bases and J dropped 4 bases, with 16 bases sitting between them. The CDR3 sequence is 13 residues long. In DNA form, the CDR3 reads TGTGCCAGTGGGGAGGGGGGGTTTTACGAGCAGTACTTC. This gives the protein CASGEGGFYEQYF.

The CDR3 here is CASSSASGDGTQYF. In nucleotides, the CDR3 is TGTGCCAGCAGTAGTGCCTCAGGGGACGGGACCCAGTACTTC. The gene calls are TRBV6-5 and TRBJ2-5; tentatively, D is TRBD1 (6 bases). Germline V gives CDR1 MNHEY, CDR2 SVGAGI. CDR3 length equals 14 residues. Trimming shortened V by 5 bases and J by 7 bases, and 17 bases separated the two germline ends.

The chain carries TRBV3-1 (or the pseudogene TRBV3-2) and TRBJ2-3; 7 nucleotides match TRBD2. This CDR3 has 15 amino acids. Germline V gene data show CDR1 as LGHDT and CDR2 as YNNKEL (reference sequence). J lost 2 bases, V lost 3 bases, and 5 bases had no gene match. Here the CDR3 DNA reads TGTGCCAGCAGCCAGCTAGGGAGGGTCACAGATACGCAGTATTTT. Protein: CASSQLGRVTDTQYF.

This sequence joins TRBV13 and TRBJ2-2; D uncertain. In germline, CDR1 is PRHDT, CDR2 FYEKMQ (reference sequence). The CDR3 runs 15 residues. The V gene lost 5 bases and the J gene lost 7 bases, with 17 bases spanning the gap. CDR3 sequence: CASSATSHSGGELFF. The CDR3 DNA follows: TGTGCCAGCAGCGCCACAAGCCACTCGGGCGGGGAGCTGTTTTTT.

The J gene is TRBJ2-7, the V gene TRBV19; 9 nucleotides match TRBD1. CDR1 is LNHDA and CDR2 is SQIVND in the germline V gene (reference sequence). J lost 2 bases, V lost 1 base, and 0 bases had no gene match. This CDR3 is built from 14 residues. The chain's CDR3 is CASSIGDRAYEQYF. CDR3 in DNA: TGTGCCAGTAGTATAGGGGACAGGGCCTACGAGCAGTACTTC.

The chain links TRBV10-3 to TRBJ1-2; 7 bases are a match to TRBD1. The CDR3 consists of 12 residues. V was pared by 4 bases and J by 4 bases, with 0 bases of the junction left unmatched. Germline V gene lookup returns CDR1 ENHRY and CDR2 SYGVKD. The CDR3 protein is CAISGDSYGYTF. CDR3 coding DNA: TGTGCCATCAGTGGGGACAGCTATGGCTACACCTTC.

The V call is TRBV19, the J call TRBJ2-7, with 8 bases lining up with TRBD2. Germline CDR1 is LNHDA and CDR2 is SQIVND (reference sequence). This CDR3 has 15 residues. V shed 6 bases and J 3 bases; nucleotides not matched to a gene: 10. For the CDR3, the DNA is TGTGCCAGTAGCGCAAGCGGGGGCCCCATCTACGAGCAGTACTTC. Protein sequence: CASSASGGPIYEQYF.

In its sample, this clone was seen once. The chain is built from TRBV13 and TRBJ1-4; D may be TRBD1 (6 bases). CDR1 PRHDT and CDR2 FYEKMQ come from the germline V gene (reference sequence). The CDR3 totals 13 residues. V lost 5 bases and J 6 bases, leaving 10 bases between the germline ends. The CDR3 loop is CASSARGDEKLFF. The CDR3, as DNA: TGTGCCAGCAGCGCCAGGGGCGATGAAAAACTGTTTTTT.

J is TRBJ2-7 and V is TRBV4-1, with D possibly TRBD1 on 6 matching bases. This CDR3 has 14 residues. Per germline, CDR1 MGHRA and CDR2 YSYEKL. Trimming stripped 1 base from V and 3 bases from J, with 10 bases between. The DNA of the CDR3 is TGCGCCAGCAGCCAAGCCGGACAGCACTACGAGCAGTACTTC. Its protein is CASSQAGQHYEQYF.

In this sample, this clone turned up once. The chain has TRBV7-9 and TRBJ2-7; TRBD2 agrees at 9 bases. There are 17 residues in the CDR3. V lost 6 bases, J lost 2 bases, and 14 bases stayed unmatched. Germline V gene lookup returns CDR1 SEHNR and CDR2 FQNEAQ (reference sequence). CDR3 in amino acids: CASSLTSGSRYAYEQYF. The CDR3 DNA follows: TGTGCCAGCAGTTTAACTAGCGGGTCTCGTTACGCCTACGAGCAGTACTTC.

V usage is TRBV14 and J usage is TRBJ2-6; weak D call: TRBD2 (6 bases). Germline CDR1 reads SGHDN; CDR2 reads FVKESK. V lost 4 bases to trimming and J lost 2 bases, with 9 bases between them. The CDR3 contains 15 residues. The CDR3 DNA sequence: TGTGCCAGCAGCCGAACGGGAGCTGGGGCCAACGTCCTGACTTTC. Encoded protein: CASSRTGAGANVLTF.

This sequence joins TRBV6-5 and TRBJ1-1, with no clear D. The CDR3 runs to 12 residues. Trimming took 5 bases from V and 5 from J, leaving 9 bases between them. Germline V lookup: CDR1 MNHEY, CDR2 SVGAGI. In DNA form, the CDR3 reads TGTGCCAGCAGTAGAGGTGGAACTGAAGCTTTCTTT. Its protein product is CASSRGGTEAFF.

V is TRBV6-5 and J is TRBJ2-4, with TRBD2 matching 9 bases. V was clipped by 4 bases and J by 4 bases; unmatched bases: 8. The germline CDR1 and CDR2 sequences are MNHEY and SVGAGI. This CDR3 region has 16 residues. The CDR3 DNA reads as TGTGCCAGCAGTTCACCGTTTAGCGGGGGAAAAAACATTCAGTACTTC. The encoded protein is CASSSPFSGGKNIQYF.

This clone occurred once. This sequence joins TRBV18 and TRBJ1-5; D is perhaps TRBD1 (6 bases). From germline, CDR1 is KGHSH and CDR2 LQKENI. CDR3 length: 13 residues. Trimming left V 4 bases short and J 4 bases short, with 8 bases between. CDR3 DNA sequence: TGTGCCAGCTCACAACAGGGAAATCAGCCCCAGCATTTT. Its protein is CASSQQGNQPQHF. The full variable domain, its missing parts supplied by reference TRBV18 and TRBJ1-5, is NAGVMQNPRHLVRRRGQEARLRCSPMKGHSHVYWYRQLPEEGLKFMVYLQKENIIDESGMPKERFSAEFPKEGPSILRIQQVVRGDSAAYFCASSQQGNQPQHFGDGTRLSIL.

The chain employs TRBV19 and TRBJ2-3; the match to TRBD1 covers 9 bases. With V trimmed by 4 bases and J by 4 bases, 6 bases remained unmatched. The CDR3 has 15 residues. Germline V gene lookup returns CDR1 LNHDA and CDR2 SQIVND (reference sequence). CDR3 nucleotide sequence: TGTGCCAGTAGTAGCTACAGGGGGCAGGCAGATACGCAGTATTTT. This sequence encodes CASSSYRGQADTQYF.

The chain carries TRBV5-8 and TRBJ2-3; 10 nucleotides agree with TRBD2. CDR1 and CDR2 from the germline V gene are SGHTS and YDEGEE. This CDR3 has 16 amino acids. Unmatched junction bases numbered 10, after V lost 4 bases and J lost 5 bases. CDR3 nucleotides: TGTGCCAGCAGCCGCTATAGCGGGGGGCCCAGAGATACGCAGTATTTT. Amino acid sequence: CASSRYSGGPRDTQYF.

This chain connects TRBV13 to TRBJ1-3; D uncertain. The germline V and J ends were trimmed by 5 bases and 4 bases, with 15 bases remaining between them. The CDR3 contains 15 residues. Germline V gives CDR1 PRHDT, CDR2 FYEKMQ (reference sequence). The CDR3 DNA reads as TGTGCCAGCAGCCCCGCAGGCTGGCAAGGAAACACCATATATTTT. Its translation is CASSPAGWQGNTIYF.

V is TRBV27 and J is TRBJ2-2; 9 bases align to TRBD2. The CDR3 runs to 15 residues. The V gene end was trimmed by 4 bases and the J gene end by 7 bases; junction bases not matched to a gene: 7. The germline gives CDR1 MNHEY, CDR2 SMNVEV (reference sequence). CDR3 in amino acids: CASSSREGVFGELFF. CDR3 sequence (DNA): TGTGCCAGCAGTTCGCGGGAGGGCGTCTTCGGGGAGCTGTTTTTT.

The V gene is TRBV3-1 (or the pseudogene TRBV3-2), the J gene TRBJ2-1; tentatively, D is TRBD1 (6 bases). The length of the CDR3 is 15 residues. Trimming pared 3 bases from V and 4 bases from J, leaving 13 bases between. Germline V gene lookup returns CDR1 LGHDT and CDR2 YNNKEL (reference sequence). Written as DNA, the CDR3 is TGTGCCAGCAGCCAGAGCTCGACAGGTTACAATGAGCAGTTCTTC. Its translation is CASSQSSTGYNEQFF.

The sample holds a few counts of this clone. The chain combines TRBV13 with TRBJ2-7; D ambiguous. This CDR3 has 12 amino acids. Germline loops: CDR1 PRHDT, CDR2 FYEKMQ (reference sequence). Trimming left V 0 bases short and J 4 bases short, with 4 bases between. This chain's CDR3 is CASSLGLYEQYF. In DNA, the CDR3 is TGTGCCAGCAGCTTAGGCTTATACGAGCAGTACTTC. Full variable domain (remainder filled in from reference TRBV13 and TRBJ2-7): AAGVIQSPRHLIKEKRETATLKCYPIPRHDTVYWYQQGPGQDPQFLISFYEKMQSDKGSIPDRFSAQQFSDYHSELNMSSLELGDSALYFCASSLGLYEQYFGPGTRLTVT.